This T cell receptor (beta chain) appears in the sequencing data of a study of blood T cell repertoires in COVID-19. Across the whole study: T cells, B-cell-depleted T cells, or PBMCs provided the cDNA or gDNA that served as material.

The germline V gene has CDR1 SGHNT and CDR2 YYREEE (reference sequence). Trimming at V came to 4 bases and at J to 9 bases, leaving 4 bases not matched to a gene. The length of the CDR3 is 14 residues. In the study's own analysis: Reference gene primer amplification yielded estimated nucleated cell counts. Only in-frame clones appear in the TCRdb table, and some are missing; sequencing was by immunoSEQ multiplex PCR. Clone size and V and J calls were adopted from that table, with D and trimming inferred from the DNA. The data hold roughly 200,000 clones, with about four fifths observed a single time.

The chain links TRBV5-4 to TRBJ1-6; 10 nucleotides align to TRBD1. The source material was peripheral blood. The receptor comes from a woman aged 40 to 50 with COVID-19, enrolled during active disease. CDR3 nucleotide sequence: TGTGCCAGCAGCATCCGGGACAGGGGTTCACCCCTCCACTTT. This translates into CASSIRDRGSPLHF.